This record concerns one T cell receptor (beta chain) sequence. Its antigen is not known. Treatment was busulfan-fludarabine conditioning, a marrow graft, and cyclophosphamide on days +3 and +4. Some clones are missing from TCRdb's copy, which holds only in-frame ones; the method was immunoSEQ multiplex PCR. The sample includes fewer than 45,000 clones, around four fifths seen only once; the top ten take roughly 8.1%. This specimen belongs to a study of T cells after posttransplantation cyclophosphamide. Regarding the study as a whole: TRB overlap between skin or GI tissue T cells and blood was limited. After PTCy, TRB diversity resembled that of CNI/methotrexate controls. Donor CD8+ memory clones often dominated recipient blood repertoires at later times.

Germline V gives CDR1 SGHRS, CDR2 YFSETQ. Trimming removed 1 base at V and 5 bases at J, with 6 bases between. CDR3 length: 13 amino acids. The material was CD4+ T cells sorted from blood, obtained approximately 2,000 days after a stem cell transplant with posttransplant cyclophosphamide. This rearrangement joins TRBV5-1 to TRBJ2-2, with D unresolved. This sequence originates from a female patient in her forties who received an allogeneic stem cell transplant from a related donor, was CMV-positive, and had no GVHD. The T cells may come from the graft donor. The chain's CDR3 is CASSLKLTGELFF. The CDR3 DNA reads TGCGCCAGCAGCTTGAAACTTACCGGGGAGCTGTTTTTT.